The rows below give T cell receptor beta chains drawn from one sample of a study of blood T cell repertoires in COVID-19. Some clones are missing from TCRdb's copy, which holds only in-frame ones; the method was immunoSEQ multiplex PCR. The table includes 45,000 to 60,000 clones, 75% to 90% detected once. The sample consisted of peripheral blood. The receptors shown here come from a woman in her sixties with acute or convalescent COVID-19. The CDR3 runs from the conserved cysteine through the conserved F or W. Fields, in order: J gene, V gene, clone size, D gene, CDR3 protein, CDR3 DNA. A D gene is named only where the DNA matches it firmly. Only part of the rows carry a size: once, few, many, or a class if the clone is expanded.

TRBJ2-2 TRBV28 - TRBD1 CASSLQGVLPGELFF TGTGCCAGCAGCCTACAGGGGGTTCTCCCCGGGGAGCTGTTTTTT
TRBJ2-1 TRBV13 - - CASSDGDEQFF TGTGCCAGCAGCGACGGGGATGAGCAGTTCTTC
TRBJ1-2 TRBV19 - - CASSIPRWSGGYTF TGTGCCAGTAGTATTCCCCGCTGGAGTGGTGGCTACACCTTC
TRBJ2-2 TRBV24-1 - - CATSDWGGADTGELFF TGTGCCACCAGTGATTGGGGGGGCGCCGATACCGGGGAGCTGTTTTTT
TRBJ2-5 TRBV28 - - CASSSRGAGGRETQYF TGTGCCAGCAGTTCCCGGGGGGCTGGAGGTAGAGAGACCCAGTACTTC
TRBJ1-6 TRBV5-5 - TRBD1 CASSRQGWSYNSPLHF TGTGCCAGCAGCCGACAGGGATGGTCGTATAATTCACCCCTCCACTTT
TRBJ2-1 TRBV18 - - CASSHGSSYNEQFF TGTGCCAGCTCACACGGTAGCTCCTACAATGAGCAGTTCTTC
TRBJ1-5 TRBV27 - - CASSSSVFSNQPQHF TGTGCCAGCAGTAGTTCAGTGTTTAGCAATCAGCCCCAGCATTTT
TRBJ1-2 TRBV6-6 - - CASSYSGDVGYGYTF TGTGCCAGCAGTTACTCCGGGGATGTGGGCTATGGCTACACCTTC
TRBJ2-1 TRBV7-3 - - CASSSASVAYEQFF TGTGCCAGCAGCTCCGCTAGCGTAGCCTATGAGCAGTTCTTC
TRBJ1-1 TRBV6-5 - - CASSQKLGGRTEAFF TGTGCCAGCAGCCAGAAGCTGGGGGGAAGGACTGAAGCTTTCTTT
TRBJ1-2 TRBV6-2/TRBV6-3 - - CASSTPQYGYTF TGTGCCAGCAGTACGCCTCAGTATGGCTACACCTTC
TRBJ2-2 TRBV30 once - CAWSVRGLAGGELFF TGTGCCTGGAGTGTAAGAGGACTGGCTGGCGGGGAGCTGTTTTTT
TRBJ1-1 TRBV5-4 - TRBD1 CASSPADRLNTEAFF TGTGCCAGCAGCCCAGCGGACAGGCTGAACACTGAAGCTTTCTTT
TRBJ2-1 TRBV30 - - CAWRRQAGEQFF TGTGCCTGGAGGCGGCAGGCGGGGGAGCAGTTCTTC
TRBJ1-5 TRBV7-3 - TRBD1 CASSLSGDRNQPQHF TGTGCCAGCAGCTTAAGTGGGGACAGAAATCAGCCCCAGCATTTT
TRBJ2-2 TRBV5-6 - - CASSFWLGARGTGELFF TGTGCCAGCAGCTTTTGGCTGGGGGCACGAGGCACCGGGGAGCTGTTTTTT
TRBJ2-7 TRBV15 - TRBD1 CATSDPGQGKSEQYF TGTGCCACCAGCGATCCGGGACAGGGAAAGTCCGAGCAGTACTTC
TRBJ2-1 TRBV10-3 - TRBD1 CAISAGGSYNEQFF TGTGCCATCAGTGCAGGGGGTAGCTATAATGAGCAGTTCTTC
TRBJ2-5 TRBV3-1/TRBV3-2 once TRBD2 CASSPSVGGRATQYF TGTGCCAGCAGCCCCAGCGTCGGCGGGAGGGCGACCCAGTACTTC
TRBJ2-7 TRBV18 - - CASSPQGTYEQYF TGTGCCAGCTCACCGCAGGGTACCTACGAGCAGTACTTC
TRBJ1-1 TRBV7-9 - TRBD1 CASSHTGALAEAFF TGTGCCAGCAGCCATACAGGGGCTTTGGCTGAAGCTTTCTTT
TRBJ2-2 TRBV28 few - CASSSREPSGELFF TGTGCCAGCAGTTCACGAGAGCCGTCCGGGGAGCTGTTTTTT
TRBJ2-5 TRBV7-3 few TRBD2 CASSARLGGQETQYF TGTGCCAGCAGCGCAAGGTTGGGGGGGCAAGAGACCCAGTACTTC
TRBJ1-2 TRBV29-1 - - CSVERGNYGYTF TGCAGCGTTGAAAGGGGTAACTATGGCTACACCTTC
TRBJ1-3 TRBV19 - TRBD1 CASSRTGTVNSGNTIYF TGTGCCAGTAGCCGGACCGGGACAGTAAACTCTGGAAACACCATATATTTT
TRBJ1-2 TRBV2 - TRBD1 CASSPTPLLTGGDGYTF TGTGCCAGCAGTCCAACCCCCTTACTGACAGGGGGCGATGGCTACACCTTC
TRBJ1-1 TRBV19 - TRBD1 CASIRTGGSTEAFF TGTGCCAGTATCCGGACAGGGGGCTCCACTGAAGCTTTCTTT
TRBJ1-2 TRBV12-3/TRBV12-4 - - CASSARANYGYTF TGTGCCAGCAGTGCAAGAGCTAACTATGGCTACACCTTC
TRBJ1-1 TRBV18 few TRBD1 CASSPLLGTGGTEAFF TGTGCCAGCTCACCGCTTCTCGGGACAGGAGGCACTGAAGCTTTCTTT
TRBJ1-2 TRBV9 - - CASSVEQGTGYTF TGTGCCAGCAGCGTAGAACAGGGTACCGGCTACACCTTC
TRBJ1-2 TRBV24-1 few - CATRSGDHYGYTF TGTGCCACCAGATCAGGGGACCACTATGGCTACACCTTC
TRBJ2-7 TRBV27 - - CASSLRRGGGDEQYF TGTGCCAGCAGTTTACGGAGGGGGGGTGGGGACGAGCAGTACTTC
TRBJ1-1 TRBV7-2 - - CASSFYRVESTEAFF TGTGCCAGCAGCTTTTATCGGGTCGAGAGCACTGAAGCTTTCTTT
TRBJ2-1 TRBV20-1 - TRBD2 CSASSGGEQFF TGCAGTGCTTCTAGCGGGGGGGAGCAGTTCTTC
TRBJ1-1 TRBV2 few - CASQGNLAVTEAFF TGTGCCAGCCAGGGGAATCTAGCAGTCACTGAAGCTTTCTTT
TRBJ1-5 TRBV15 - TRBD1 CATSRDPGQGAGGNQPQHF TGTGCCACCAGCAGAGACCCGGGACAGGGGGCAGGAGGCAATCAGCCCCAGCATTTT
TRBJ2-7 TRBV11-2 - - CASSLLSNHDYEQYF TGTGCCAGCAGCTTACTAAGTAACCACGACTACGAGCAGTACTTC
TRBJ2-3 TRBV5-1 - - CASSLLASTDTQYF TGCGCCAGCAGCTTGTTGGCTAGCACAGATACGCAGTATTTT
TRBJ2-4 TRBV11-2 - - CASTIPGAKNIQYF TGTGCCAGCACCATCCCAGGGGCCAAAAACATTCAGTACTTC
TRBJ1-2 TRBV6-5 - - CASSHRVPNYGYTF TGTGCCAGCAGCCACCGCGTACCTAACTATGGCTACACCTTC
TRBJ2-5 TRBV5-1 - - CASSPIQVRETQYF TGCGCCAGCAGCCCGATTCAGGTCCGAGAGACCCAGTACTTC
TRBJ1-5 TRBV10-3 few TRBD1 CAISEGQGRSQPQHF TGTGCCATCAGTGAGGGACAGGGAAGGAGTCAGCCCCAGCATTTT
TRBJ2-5 TRBV7-9 - - CASSFTRGETQYF TGTGCCAGCAGCTTTACACGGGGAGAGACCCAGTACTTC
TRBJ2-2 TRBV18 once TRBD2 CASSPEGLARTGELFF TGTGCCAGCTCACCAGAAGGACTAGCGAGGACCGGGGAGCTGTTTTTT
TRBJ1-2 TRBV12-3/TRBV12-4 - - CASSPRQYGYTF TGTGCCAGCAGTCCACGACAGTATGGCTACACCTTC
TRBJ1-1 TRBV5-6 - - CASITLGGEAFF TGTGCCAGCATCACCCTGGGAGGCGAAGCTTTCTTT
TRBJ1-1 TRBV5-6 - - CASSVMARGMWDTEAFF TGTGCCAGCAGCGTAATGGCGCGGGGCATGTGGGACACTGAAGCTTTCTTT
TRBJ1-1 TRBV5-1 - TRBD1 CASSRGTVNTEAFF TGCGCCAGCAGCCGAGGGACAGTGAACACTGAAGCTTTCTTT
TRBJ1-2 TRBV12-3/TRBV12-4 - - CASRHMLRGYTF TGTGCCAGCAGACATATGTTACGTGGCTACACCTTC
TRBJ1-3 TRBV3-1/TRBV3-2 - - CASSQGSGGNTIYF TGTGCCAGCAGCCAGGGTTCAGGGGGAAACACCATATATTTT
TRBJ1-5 TRBV19 - - CASSMSWGVGQPQHF TGTGCCAGTAGTATGTCATGGGGAGTCGGTCAGCCCCAGCATTTT
TRBJ2-1 TRBV4-2 - TRBD1 CASSQGETGFKFF TGTGCCAGCAGCCAAGGGGAGACAGGGTTTAAGTTCTTC